One TCR beta chain is described in this entry. The CDR3 has 12 residues. In germline, CDR1 is MNHEY, CDR2 SVGAGI. Trimming took 5 bases from V and 3 from J, leaving 7 bases between them. The source of the sample is a study of CD8+ T cells in alopecia areata. Sequencing templates came from extracted RNA that was reverse transcribed into cDNA. Profiled with immunoSEQ multiplex PCR; TCRdb holds only in-frame clones, not every one. Altogether approximately 190,000 clones are present, nearly 60% being singletons, with the ten largest covering 5% to 6%. The treatment: oral pan-JAK inhibitor, 5-10 mg twice daily.

The chain combines TRBV6-5 with TRBJ1-1; TRBD1 might be the D (6 bases). This clonotype originated in a human donor with alopecia areata. Material: CD4+ T cells sorted from blood, obtained at week 24, from a patient treated with tofacitinib. CDR3 DNA: TGTGCCAGCAGTAGGGGGGACACTGAAGCTTTCTTT. It specifies CASSRGDTEAFF.